The source of this T cell receptor (beta chain) is a study of T cells after yellow fever vaccination. Study details: Libraries from low-cell-number fractions were prepared with the SMART-Seq v4 Ultra Low Input RNA kit.

The CDR3 is 13 amino acids. Germline lookup yields CDR1 MGHDK and CDR2 SYGVNS. V dropped 4 bases and J dropped 3 bases, with 6 bases sitting between them. Each CDR3 protein gets one entry after TCRdb re-called the 5' RACE reads with MiXCR. The repertoire has about 300,000 distinct CDR3 sequences, 7.5% to 9.5% of them found once; the top ten carry 3% to 4%. The chain employs TRBV25-1 and TRBJ1-4; D is unclear. The receptor was derived from a man aged 18-30 years who received the YFV17D yellow fever vaccine. The starting material was CD4+ T cells sorted from PBMCs, obtained 5 days after the yellow fever booster vaccination. The CDR3 reads CASSGSPNEKLFF. The CDR3 DNA reads as TGTGCCAGCAGTGGGAGTCCTAATGAAAAACTGTTTTTT. The variable domain in full, with the rest retrieved from reference TRBV25-1 and TRBJ1-4, is EADIYQTPRYLVIGTGKKITLECSQTMGHDKMYWYQQDPGMELHLIHYSYGVNSTEKGDLSSESTVSRIRTEHFPLTLESARPSHTSQYLCASSGSPNEKLFFGSGTQLSVL.